The source of this T cell receptor (beta chain) is a study of CD8 T cells in ankylosing spondylitis. MiXCR was run by TCRdb on the 5' RACE reads, yielding one entry per CDR3 protein. The sample consists of around 39,000 distinct CDR3 sequences, 8% to 13% of them appearing once. V shed 0 bases and J shed 4 bases, with 11 bases lying between them. In germline, CDR1 is SGHRS, CDR2 YFSETQ. The CDR3 consists of 15 residues. This clonotype turned up a few times. This receptor was taken from a male donor with ankylosing spondylitis. V gene TRBV5-1 combines with J gene TRBJ2-1, with D maybe TRBD2 (5 bases). Sequencing used synovial fluid, either unsorted or a sorted T cell fraction (not recorded which). CDR3 region: CASSLEETGYNEQFF. CDR3 nucleotide sequence: TGCGCCAGCAGCTTGGAAGAAACGGGGTACAATGAGCAGTTCTTC. Full variable domain (outside the CDR3, taken from reference TRBV5-1 and TRBJ2-1): KAGVTQTPRYLIKTRGQQVTLSCSPISGHRSVSWYQQTPGQGLQFLFEYFSETQRNKGNFPGRFSGRQFSNSRSEMNVSTLELGDSALYLCASSLEETGYNEQFFGPGTRLTVL.